The sequence of this T cell receptor beta chain was determined in a study of blood T cell repertoires in COVID-19. This CDR3 is built from 14 residues. V was clipped by 4 bases and J by 4 bases; unmatched bases: 4. Looked up from germline, CDR1 is MDHEN and CDR2 is SYDVKM. Two negative PCRs, clearance, or symptom resolution characterized the recovered Cohort 3 donors. Sequenced by immunoSEQ multiplex PCR; TCRdb stores in-frame clones only, minus some. The sample shows 190,000 or so clones, more than 80% of them seen only once. The chain links TRBV28 to TRBJ2-3; the match to TRBD1 covers 8 bases. The sequenced sample consisted of PBMCs or T cells enriched from blood (not recorded which). The TCR originated in a man younger than 45 who had recovered from COVID-19. Here the CDR3 reads CASSWTGYADTQYF. CDR3 nucleotides: TGTGCCAGCAGTTGGACAGGGTATGCAGATACGCAGTATTTT.